The clone carrying this T cell receptor beta chain was detected many times. The antigen remains unidentified. This sample is part of a study of read filtering for tumor transcriptome and immune sequencing. Whole-study results and caveats: Sorted CD138-negative bone marrow cells were not purified T cells.

From around 440 ng of RNA, a library with molecular barcoded alpha/delta and beta/gamma adaptors was made. One entry per CDR3 protein, called by TCRdb with MiXCR from the reads. The sample carries over 35,000 distinct CDR3 sequences, roughly 12% recorded once. The J segment lost 4 bases and the V segment lost 0 bases, leaving 3 bases of the junction unmatched. CDR1 SGHNT and CDR2 YYREEE come from the germline V gene (reference sequence). This CDR3 comprises 14 residues. The receptor was derived from a donor at least 40 years old with multiple myeloma. The sequenced sample consisted of a population of CD138-negative cells sorted from bone marrow. The chain carries TRBV5-4 and TRBJ2-5; 7 bases line up with TRBD2. The CDR3 sequence is CASSLVSSGETQYF. CDR3 DNA: TGTGCCAGCAGCTTGGTTTCTAGCGGAGAGACCCAGTACTTC.